A selection of T cell receptor beta chains follows, all from one sample in a study of shared clonotypes between healthy human individuals. The table came from immunoSEQ multiplex PCR; TCRdb's copy has only in-frame clones and leaves some out. This table holds hundreds of thousands of clones, 79% found once. The source material was PBMCs. The receptor set was obtained from a middle-aged woman in good health. Some clones in this sample may be carry-over from other donors' samples. The CDR3 runs from the conserved cysteine through the conserved F or W. The D gene is left open where the match is weak. Clone sizes are given selectively: once, few, many, or a class where the clone is expanded.

size	D	V	J	DNA	CDR3
NA	TRBD1	TRBV4-1	TRBJ1-4	TGCGCCAGCACCCTGGGACAGGGGACTAATGAAAAACTGTTTTTT	CASTLGQGTNEKLFF
NA	NA	TRBV28	TRBJ2-1	TGTGCCAGCAGTTTATCGGTGCAGGGTTCTTCCTACAATGAGCAGTTCTTC	CASSLSVQGSSYNEQFF
NA	TRBD2	TRBV6-1	TRBJ2-1	TGTGCCAGCAGACGGACTAGCGGCTCCTACAATGAGCAGTTCTTC	CASRRTSGSYNEQFF
NA	NA	TRBV4-3	TRBJ1-6	TGCGCCAGCAGCCAAGATGGCTTCAATTCACCCCTCCACTTT	CASSQDGFNSPLHF
NA	TRBD1	TRBV4-1	TRBJ2-2	TGCGCCAGCAGCCACCAAACAGGGGTGGCGAGCACCGGGGAGCTGTTTTTT	CASSHQTGVASTGELFF
few	NA	TRBV11-2	TRBJ2-5	TGTGCCAGCAGCTTAGTTCAGGGTGAGACCCAGTACTTC	CASSLVQGETQYF
NA	TRBD2	TRBV29-1	TRBJ2-2	TGCAGCGTTAGGGGCACTAGCGTCTCCACCGGGGAGCTGTTTTTT	CSVRGTSVSTGELFF
NA	TRBD1	TRBV9	TRBJ2-5	TGTGCCAGCAGCCCGCGACAGGGGGCTACGGAGACCCAGTACTTC	CASSPRQGATETQYF
NA	NA	TRBV27	TRBJ2-7	TGTGCCAGCAGTCCGGACAGTACGGGATCCGGGACTATATCCTACGAGCAGTACTTC	CASSPDSTGSGTISYEQYF
NA	NA	TRBV27	TRBJ2-2	TGTGCCAGCAGTTTATTTGGCCAGGCGACCGGGGAGCTGTTTTTT	CASSLFGQATGELFF
NA	NA	TRBV9	TRBJ2-6	TGTGCCAGCAGCGCTGTGGGGGAATTCGGCGGGGCCAACGTCCTGACTTTC	CASSAVGEFGGANVLTF
few	TRBD1	TRBV2	TRBJ2-5	TGTGCCAGCAGGCGACGGGGGACAGGGGGCGCGTTAGAGACCCAGTACTTC	CASRRRGTGGALETQYF
NA	NA	TRBV5-1	TRBJ2-1	TGCGCCAGCAGCTTGGCCGTTAGCTCTCCTCGGGGGCAGTTCTTC	CASSLAVSSPRGQFF
NA	NA	TRBV10-3	TRBJ2-1	TGTGCCATCAGTGACCCTCTGGGGCAGGGGAGCTCCTACAATGAGCAGTTCTTC	CAISDPLGQGSSYNEQFF
NA	NA	TRBV10-3	TRBJ2-2	TGTGCCATCAGTGAGTTGCGAGGGGACACCGGGGAGCTGTTTTTT	CAISELRGDTGELFF
NA	NA	TRBV5-1	TRBJ1-1	TGCGCCAGCAGCTTTCGACCGGAAGGGACAGCTTTCTTT	CASSFRPEGTAFF
NA	NA	TRBV14	TRBJ2-7	TGTGCCAGCAGCCAAGTCGGGGTATTCTACGAGCAGTACTTC	CASSQVGVFYEQYF
NA	NA	TRBV27	TRBJ2-1	TGTGCCAGCAGTAAGACAGGCTACAATGAGCAGTTCTTC	CASSKTGYNEQFF
once	NA	TRBV10-1	TRBJ2-3	TGCGCCAGCAGGGTGACTAGTGCTAACACTCTCCCGGAGTATTTT	CASRVTSANTLPEYF
NA	TRBD2	TRBV7-3	TRBJ2-3	TGTGCCAGCAGCTGGGGGACTAGCGGGAAAGGTGATACGCAGTATTTT	CASSWGTSGKGDTQYF
NA	TRBD1	TRBV5-6	TRBJ1-4	TGTGCCAGCAGCATCACAGGGGTAGGTGAAAAACTGTTTTTT	CASSITGVGEKLFF
NA	NA	TRBV9	TRBJ1-3	TGTGCCAGCAGCGCCTATTCCGGGGCTTCTGGAAACACCATATATTTT	CASSAYSGASGNTIYF
NA	TRBD1	TRBV9	TRBJ1-2	TGTGCCAGCAACCCTGGGACAGACGCTAATGGCTACACCTTC	CASNPGTDANGYTF
NA	TRBD2	TRBV7-3	TRBJ2-1	TGTGCCAGCAGCCCGAAGAGGGGGAGCGGGAGTAATGAGCAGTTCTTC	CASSPKRGSGSNEQFF
NA	NA	TRBV12-1	TRBJ2-7	TGTGCCAGCAGCTGGAGAGGCAGGGGTTACCACGAGCAGTACTTC	CASSWRGRGYHEQYF
NA	TRBD1	TRBV5-4	TRBJ2-5	TGTGCCAGCAGCTCGACAGGGGAGACCCAGTACTTC	CASSSTGETQYF
NA	TRBD2	TRBV14	TRBJ2-5	TGTGCCAGCAGCCAACCTAGCGGACAAGAGACCCAGTACTTC	CASSQPSGQETQYF
NA	NA	TRBV6-6	TRBJ2-7	TGTGCCAGCAGTTACTCGTTAGGACTTTACGAGCAGTACTTC	CASSYSLGLYEQYF
few	TRBD1	TRBV19	TRBJ1-2	TGTGCCAGTACCCCGAATTATTGGGGACAGCTACTTGGCTACACCTTC	CASTPNYWGQLLGYTF
NA	TRBD2	TRBV7-2	TRBJ2-3	TGTGCCAGCAGCTTATTTTCGCGGGAGCTGGGTACGCAGTATTTT	CASSLFSRELGTQYF
NA	NA	TRBV5-1	TRBJ1-1	TGCGCCAGCAGCTTGGAAGTCGGGCAGATGAACACTGAAGCTTTCTTT	CASSLEVGQMNTEAFF
NA	NA	TRBV19	TRBJ1-5	TGTGCCAGTAGTATAGTCTACGGGGCCGGGCAGCCCCAGCATTTT	CASSIVYGAGQPQHF
NA	NA	TRBV5-8	TRBJ2-5	TGTGCCAGCAGCTTGACAGGGCCACAAGAGACCCAGTACTTC	CASSLTGPQETQYF
few	TRBD2	TRBV7-2	TRBJ2-3	TGTGCCAGCAGCTTAGCAGCGGGAGTAGCAGATACGCAGTATTTT	CASSLAAGVADTQYF
NA	TRBD1	TRBV15	TRBJ1-1	TGTGCCACCAGCAGAGAACAGGGGCGGGTTGGTTTCTTT	CATSREQGRVGFF
NA	NA	TRBV15	TRBJ1-5	TGTGCCACCAGCAGAGATGACAGAGATTTCAATCAGCCCCAGCATTTT	CATSRDDRDFNQPQHF
NA	TRBD2	TRBV30	TRBJ2-3	TGTGCCTGGAGTGTGGAGCGGGGGGATACGCAGTATTTT	CAWSVERGDTQYF
NA	NA	TRBV15	TRBJ1-5	TGTGCCACCAGCAGAGCCAGAGGGTATAGCAATCAGCCCCAGCATTTT	CATSRARGYSNQPQHF
NA	NA	TRBV7-3	TRBJ2-1	TGTGCCAGCAGCTTGGGCCGTGGCAAACACAATGAGCAGTTCTTC	CASSLGRGKHNEQFF
once	TRBD2	TRBV5-4	TRBJ2-5	TGTGCCAGCAGCCGCCGACTAGCGGGGGGACAAGAGACCCAGTACTTC	CASSRRLAGGQETQYF
NA	NA	TRBV27	TRBJ1-2	TGTGCCAGCAGAACAGTAGCGGGAGGCTACACCTTC	CASRTVAGGYTF
NA	TRBD1	TRBV13	TRBJ2-7	TGTGCCAGCAGCTTCACCGACAGGGGCTACGAGCAGTACTTC	CASSFTDRGYEQYF
NA	NA	TRBV11-2	TRBJ2-5	TGTGCCAGCAGCTTAGAGGCTAACCAAGAGACCCAGTACTTC	CASSLEANQETQYF
NA	NA	TRBV18	TRBJ2-5	TGTGCCAGCTCACCCCTCCGGGCCGGGGCCCAGCAGACCCAGTACTTC	CASSPLRAGAQQTQYF
NA	TRBD2	TRBV4-1	TRBJ2-1	TGCGCCAGCAGCCCCGGGACTAGCGGGGTTAACAATGAGCAGTTCTTC	CASSPGTSGVNNEQFF
NA	NA	TRBV25-1	TRBJ2-7	TGTGCCAGCAGTGAATGGGCAGGGGACTACGAGCAGTACTTC	CASSEWAGDYEQYF
NA	NA	TRBV28	TRBJ2-3	TGTGCCAGCAGTTTATTAAGGAGCACAGATACGCAGTATTTT	CASSLLRSTDTQYF
many	NA	TRBV2	TRBJ1-5	TGTGCCAGCAGTGGACAGCGCAGTCAGCCCCAGCATTTT	CASSGQRSQPQHF
NA	NA	TRBV2	TRBJ1-2	TGTGCCAGCAGGGACCGGGGGGTAGGTGGCTACACCTTC	CASRDRGVGGYTF
NA	TRBD1	TRBV5-1	TRBJ2-1	TGCGCCAGCAGCTTGGCCGGGGACAGGGGTTACAATGAGCAGTTCTTC	CASSLAGDRGYNEQFF